Below, 6 T cell receptor beta chains from the same sample are listed, as sequenced in a study of CD8 T cells in ankylosing spondylitis. Overall study results and limits: Made up of about eight highly homologous variants, a TCR beta motif appeared characteristic of ankylosing spondylitis blood.

TCRdb re-called the 5' RACE reads through MiXCR, storing one row per CDR3 protein. The sample yields hundreds of thousands of distinct CDR3 sequences, about 15% seen once. No antigens are known for them. Sequences were obtained from blood, either unsorted or a sorted T cell fraction (not recorded which). These receptors originate from a male donor with ankylosing spondylitis.

In the case of this clonotype: A read error may produce the germline difference seen at one junction end. This chain links TRBV19 with TRBJ1-5, with 8 bases that match TRBD1. The CDR3 covers 15 residues. Germline loops: CDR1 LNHDA, CDR2 SQIVND (reference sequence). The CDR3 sequence: CASSIGAGGKQPQHF. CDR3 coding DNA: TGTGCCAGTAGTATTGGGGCAGGGGGCAAACAGCCCCAGCATTTT.

A few counts support this clonotype. The genes are TRBV25-1 and TRBJ1-2; D is unresolved. The germline gives CDR1 MGHDK, CDR2 SYGVNS. The CDR3 spans 15 residues. V dropped 5 bases and J dropped 3 bases, with 16 bases sitting between them. The CDR3 coding sequence is TGTGCCAGCAGTCCCCTGGGCAGTCCCTACTATGGCTACACCTTC. The encoded protein is CASSPLGSPYYGYTF.

V gene TRBV3-1 combines with J gene TRBJ2-5; D may match TRBD1 or TRBD2 (6 bases each). The V and J ends lost 3 bases and 1 base respectively, with 9 bases between them. CDR1 is LGHDT and CDR2 is YNNKEL in the germline V gene (reference sequence). The CDR3 is 14 residues long. CDR3 loop: CASSQRGAQETQYF. The CDR3 DNA follows: TGTGCCAGCAGCCAGAGGGGGGCCCAAGAGACCCAGTACTTC.

This clonotype turned up a few times. This chain joins TRBV25-1 and TRBJ2-3; 9 bases map to TRBD2. The CDR3 is made up of 14 amino acids. V lost 6 bases to trimming and J lost 5 bases; unmatched junction nucleotides: 6. CDR1 is MGHDK, CDR2 SYGVNS, per germline. CDR3 in DNA: TGTGCCAGCAGGGGACTAGCTGCATTAGATACGCAGTATTTT. It yields the protein CASRGLAALDTQYF.

This clonotype was seen more than once but under ten times. The J gene is TRBJ1-1, the V gene TRBV20-1; TRBD1 is a possible D gene (5 bases). This CDR3 has 14 residues. CDR1 is DFQATT, CDR2 SNEGSKA, per germline (reference sequence). V was clipped by 6 bases and J by 4 bases, with 18 bases between them. This chain's CDR3 is CSAPVGVSGTEAFF. The CDR3 DNA sequence: TGCAGTGCCCCAGTGGGGGTCTCGGGCACTGAAGCTTTCTTT.

The table lists this clonotype with a few counts. The chain couples TRBV7-2 to TRBJ2-5; 8 bases line up with TRBD1. Germline V lookup: CDR1 SGHTA, CDR2 FQGNSA. V lost 0 bases to trimming and J lost 5 bases; unmatched junction nucleotides: 11. The CDR3 length is 17 residues. CDR3 loop: CASSLAGQGARQETQYF. In nucleotides, the CDR3 is TGTGCCAGCAGCTTAGCAGGGCAGGGGGCGCGTCAGGAGACCCAGTACTTC.